This T cell receptor beta chain came from a study of regulatory T cells in long-lasting Graves disease. The V gene's germline CDR1 is SGHRS and CDR2 YFSETQ. The CDR3 is 14 residues long. Between the trimmed V and J ends, which lost 7 bases and 4 bases, there was a span of 14 bases. Study results and caveats: Accuracy was perhaps lowered by the small sample size.

Only a few counts were recorded for this clonotype. Its target is unknown. CDR3 regions were amplified by Arm-PCR using iRepertoire HTBI primers to build TCR beta libraries. One entry per CDR3 protein, called by TCRdb with MiXCR from the multiplex PCR reads. This sample has about 240,000 distinct CDR3 sequences; over 20% occur once, and the top ten carry approximately 15%. Time point: newly diagnosed GD, antithyroid drugs for less than 3 months. There was RNA extracted from PBMCs, and the TCR library was made from it. V is TRBV5-1 and J is TRBJ2-2; D might be TRBD1 (5 bases). Sequences were derived from peripheral blood mononuclear cells (PBMCs), sampled at new diagnosis, from a patient treated with antithyroid drugs. The clonotype comes from a female donor with Graves disease. The DNA for the CDR3 is TGCGCCAGCGCGCAGGGTGCTGGCACCGGGGAGCTGTTTTTT. This translates into CASAQGAGTGELFF.